Shown below are 30 T cell receptor beta chains from a single sample sequenced in a study of blood T cell repertoires in COVID-19. Clones were sequenced by immunoSEQ multiplex PCR, and TCRdb holds only the in-frame ones, with some missing. The sample comprises approximately 190,000 clones, 70% to 90% of which are singletons, and about 22% rests with the top ten. Sequencing was done on a sample of peripheral blood. Receptors were obtained from a man aged 55 to 69 with active or convalescent COVID-19.

This clone was picked up a small number of times. The chain uses TRBV3-1 (or the pseudogene TRBV3-2) and TRBJ2-2; 7 bases align to TRBD2. V dropped 4 bases and J dropped 5; count of bases not matched to a gene: 1. The CDR3 sequence is 13 residues long. Germline V gives CDR1 LGHDT, CDR2 YNNKEL (reference sequence). The CDR3 region is CASSLSGTGELFF. CDR3 bases: TGTGCCAGCAGCCTTAGCGGGACCGGGGAGCTGTTTTTT.

V and J are TRBV6-5 and TRBJ2-5; 7 bases are shared with TRBD2. V lost 8 bases, J lost 2 bases, and 11 bases stayed unmatched. There are 15 residues in the CDR3. CDR1 and CDR2 (germline): MNHEY, SVGAGI. Here the CDR3 DNA reads TGTGCCAGCCTGAGGACGGGGGGTCATCAAGAGACCCAGTACTTC. Translated, it gives CASLRTGGHQETQYF.

This chain uses TRBV6-5 with TRBJ1-3; TRBD1 agrees at 8 bases. CDR3 size: 16 residues. Germline V gene sequence: CDR1 MNHEY, CDR2 SVGAGI. The ends lost 0 bases at V and 8 bases at J; junction bases unmatched: 9. In nucleotides, the CDR3 is TGTGCCAGCAGTTACTCCAGGACAGGGTATCGTGACACCATATATTTT. As protein: CASSYSRTGYRDTIYF.

The V and J genes are TRBV6-6 and TRBJ1-5; D ambiguous. Trimming cost V 7 bases and J 0 bases, with 7 bases left between them. The CDR3 totals 13 residues. Germline assignment: CDR1 MNHNY and CDR2 SVGAGI (reference sequence). The CDR3 coding sequence is TGTGCCAGCAAGGGAGATAGCAATCAGCCCCAGCATTTT. Its translation is CASKGDSNQPQHF.

The chain recombines TRBV19 with TRBJ1-6; D is possibly TRBD1 (5 bases). CDR1 and CDR2 from the germline V gene are LNHDA and SQIVND (reference sequence). The V end was cut by 3 bases, the J end by 6 bases, with 9 bases between. The length of the CDR3 is 14 residues. The CDR3 sequence: CASSIQGRNSPLHF. CDR3 DNA sequence: TGTGCCAGTAGTATCCAGGGCCGTAATTCACCCCTCCACTTT. Combining the CDR3 with reference TRBV19 and TRBJ1-6 gives the whole variable domain DGGITQSPKYLFRKEGQNVTLSCEQNLNHDAMYWYRQDPGQGLRLIYYSQIVNDFQKGDIAEGYSVSREKKESFPLTVTSAQKNPTAFYLCASSIQGRNSPLHFGNGTRLTVT.

This chain connects TRBV6-6 to TRBJ2-2; perhaps TRBD1 as D (6 bases). With 0 bases removed from V and 2 bases from J, the gap between germline ends came to 10 bases. The germline V gene has CDR1 MNHNY and CDR2 SVGAGI (reference sequence). The CDR3 spans 16 residues. CDR3 in DNA: TGTGCCAGCAGTTACTCGACAGGACCAAACACCGGGGAGCTGTTTTTT. As protein: CASSYSTGPNTGELFF.

The chain joins TRBV11-3 to TRBJ2-5, with TRBD2 identical over 14 bases. The CDR3 extends over 16 amino acids. V shed 5 bases, J shed 3 bases, and the junction held 5 bases outside the gene matches. Germline CDR1 and CDR2: SGHNT and YENEEA. CDR3 nucleotide sequence: TGTGCCAGCAGCCCGGGACTAGCGGGGGTGAAAGAGACCCAGTACTTC. Amino acid sequence: CASSPGLAGVKETQYF.

This clone showed up just once. The chain links TRBV6-5 to TRBJ1-1; no reliable D call. The CDR3 is 11 residues long. The germline V gene encodes CDR1 MNHEY and CDR2 SVGAGI. Trimming cost V 7 bases and J 4 bases, with 7 bases left between them. This CDR3 reads CASIPITEAFF. The CDR3 region has the DNA TGTGCCAGCATCCCAATCACTGAAGCTTTCTTT.

A remark on this clone: One end of the junction varies from germline; a read error may be responsible. The chain recombines TRBV6-5 with TRBJ1-2; unclear D gene. Germline CDR1 reads MNHEY; CDR2 reads SVGAGI. The CDR3 has 13 amino acids. CDR3 sequence: CASSYSGSYGYTF. The CDR3 bases are TGTGCCAGCAGCTACTCCGGGAGCTATGGCTACACCTTC.

DNA for the CDR3: TGTGCCAGCAGACAACAGAACTCTAATTCACCCCTCCACTTT. Amino acid sequence: CASRQQNSNSPLHF. The chain has TRBV2 and TRBJ1-6; D unclear. The V end lost 6 bases, the J end lost 6 bases, and 12 bases lay between the germline ends. The CDR3 contains 14 residues. Germline V CDR1 and CDR2: SNHLY, FYNNEI.

V usage is TRBV10-3 and J usage is TRBJ1-5; D not certain. V was trimmed by 2 bases and J by 4 bases, leaving 3 bases between them. There are 12 residues in the CDR3. CDR1 and CDR2 from the germline V gene are ENHRY and SYGVKD. CDR3 loop: CAISEVNQPQHF. The CDR3 region has the DNA TGTGCCATCAGTGAGGTAAATCAGCCCCAGCATTTT.

For the CDR3, the DNA is TGTGCCAGTAGTATGGTTAGGGGTAGCAATGAAAAACTGTTTTTT. This gives the protein CASSMVRGSNEKLFF. V gene TRBV19 combines with J gene TRBJ1-4; TRBD1 is a possible D gene (5 bases). This CDR3 comprises 15 residues. Looked up from germline, CDR1 is LNHDA and CDR2 is SQIVND (reference sequence). Trimming shortened V by 3 bases and J by 5 bases, and 13 bases separated the two germline ends.

The chain uses TRBV24-1 and TRBJ1-5, with 12 bases lining up with TRBD1. The CDR3 runs to 18 residues. Germline V gene sequence: CDR1 KGHDR, CDR2 SFDVKD. V gave up 6 bases and J gave up 4 bases; unmatched junction bases: 12. CDR3 sequence: CATSPGTGGAGFNQPQHF. The CDR3 coding sequence is TGTGCCACCAGTCCCGGGACAGGGGGCGCAGGGTTTAATCAGCCCCAGCATTTT.

The chain recombines TRBV5-1 with TRBJ1-1, with a possible D match to TRBD1 (6 bases). Germline CDR1 is SGHRS and CDR2 is YFSETQ. Trimming took off 4 bases at V and 4 bases at J, with 23 bases between the two ends. The CDR3 totals 17 residues. The chain's CDR3 is CASSPMSRQAASTEAFF. In DNA form, the CDR3 reads TGCGCCAGCAGCCCCATGAGCCGACAGGCGGCGAGCACTGAAGCTTTCTTT.

The chain links TRBV14 to TRBJ1-1; D gene uncertain. The CDR3 is made up of 13 amino acids. Germline lookup yields CDR1 SGHDN and CDR2 FVKESK. Trimming stripped 1 base from V and 8 bases from J, with 11 bases between. This chain's CDR3 is CASSQVIGGEAFF. Here the CDR3 DNA reads TGTGCCAGCAGCCAAGTAATAGGAGGGGAAGCTTTCTTT. The full variable domain, rest sourced from reference TRBV14 and TRBJ1-1, is EAGVTQFPSHSVIEKGQTVTLRCDPISGHDNLYWYRRVMGKEIKFLLHFVKESKQDESGMPNNRFLAERTGGTYSTLKVQPAELEDSGVYFCASSQVIGGEAFFGQGTRLTVV.

In its sample, this clone was seen a few times. This sample includes further DNA sequences coding for the same CDR3. DNA for the CDR3: TGTGCCAGCAGACAGGAGAATGGAAACACCATATATTTT. It translates to CASRQENGNTIYF. The chain carries TRBV6-5 and TRBJ1-3; the D gene is possibly TRBD1 (5 bases). This CDR3 has 13 residues. Looked up from germline, CDR1 is MNHEY and CDR2 is SVGAGI. Trimming removed 6 bases at V and 3 bases at J, with 9 bases between.

The rearrangement uses TRBV19 and TRBJ2-1, with TRBD1 as a possible D gene (6 bases). V gave up 6 bases and J gave up 5 bases, with 17 bases separating them. Germline lookup yields CDR1 LNHDA and CDR2 SQIVND (reference sequence). CDR3 length: 15 residues. The CDR3 loop is CASSLQGFSNNEQFF. CDR3 coding DNA: TGTGCCAGTAGCCTACAGGGATTTAGTAACAATGAGCAGTTCTTC.

The chain employs TRBV7-7 and TRBJ2-2; D is possibly TRBD1 (6 bases). Between the trimmed V and J ends, which lost 5 bases and 4 bases, there was a span of 20 bases. This CDR3 spans 17 amino acids. Germline CDR1 SSHAT, CDR2 FNYEAQ (reference sequence). This CDR3 is CASSTRYRAGRTGELFF. In nucleotides, the CDR3 is TGTGCCAGCAGCACCCGATACAGGGCCGGCCGCACCGGGGAGCTGTTTTTT. Using reference TRBV7-7 and TRBJ2-2 for the parts outside the CDR3, the full variable domain is GAGVSQSPRYKVTKRGQDVTLRCDPISSHATLYWYQQALGQGPEFLTYFNYEAQPDKSGLPSDRFSAERPEGSISTLTIQRTEQRDSAMYRCASSTRYRAGRTGELFFGEGSRLTVL.

This chain uses TRBV6-4 with TRBJ2-3, with a weak D call TRBD2 (7 bases). V lost 6 bases, J lost 4 bases, and 11 bases lay in between. The germline gives CDR1 MRHNA, CDR2 SNTAGT. The CDR3 spans 13 residues. The CDR3 DNA reads as TGTGCCAGCAGGAGGGAGGGGGCAGATACGCAGTATTTT. It specifies CASRREGADTQYF.

The chain uses TRBV7-2 and TRBJ1-2, with TRBD1 matching over 7 bases. Germline trimming cut 5 bases from V and 4 bases from J; bases unmatched to any gene: 10. Germline CDR1 reads SGHTA; CDR2 reads FQGNSA. The CDR3 is 15 residues long. CDR3 residues: CASSPDRELGYGYTF. DNA for the CDR3: TGTGCCAGCAGCCCCGACAGGGAGTTGGGCTATGGCTACACCTTC. Filled out from reference TRBV7-2 and TRBJ1-2, the complete variable domain reads GAGVSQSPSNKVTEKGKDVELRCDPISGHTALYWYRQSLGQGLEFLIYFQGNSAPDKSGLPSDRFSAERTGGSVSTLTIQRTQQEDSAVYLCASSPDRELGYGYTFGSGTRLTVV.

The chain employs TRBV10-3 and TRBJ1-1; D might be TRBD1 (5 bases). V lost 0 bases to trimming and J lost 9 bases, with 8 bases between them. CDR1 is ENHRY, CDR2 SYGVKD, per germline. The CDR3 extends over 12 amino acids. CDR3 sequence (DNA): TGTGCCATCAGTGAGTCCGGGACTCAAGCTTTCTTT. Translation gives CAISESGTQAFF.

This clone has just one count. The V and J genes are TRBV28 and TRBJ1-1; D remains unclear. Trimming took off 6 bases at V and 1 base at J, with 15 bases between the two ends. The CDR3 contains 15 residues. CDR1 MDHEN and CDR2 SYDVKM come from the germline V gene. The CDR3 region has the DNA TGTGCCAGCAGCCCCGGAGGGAATCGGAACACTGAAGCTTTCTTT. Protein product: CASSPGGNRNTEAFF.

The V call is TRBV5-1, the J call TRBJ1-2, with D maybe TRBD1 (6 bases). The CDR3 consists of 16 residues. In germline, CDR1 is SGHRS, CDR2 YFSETQ. V was shortened by 3 bases and J by 0 bases, with 15 bases between the two germline ends. Written as DNA, the CDR3 is TGCGCCAGCAGCTGGGGGGGCGCAGGCGCTAACTATGGCTACACCTTC. This sequence encodes CASSWGGAGANYGYTF.

The chain joins TRBV7-9 to TRBJ1-1; tentative D call: TRBD1 (5 bases). This CDR3 has 14 residues. The germline CDR1 and CDR2 sequences are SEHNR and FQNEAQ (reference sequence). V lost 5 bases and J lost 2, with 12 bases in between. The CDR3 DNA reads TGTGCCAGCAGCCACCGGGACTTCAACACTGAAGCTTTCTTT. Translated: CASSHRDFNTEAFF.

V is TRBV13 and J is TRBJ2-3; 7 bases are shared with TRBD2. Germline loops: CDR1 PRHDT, CDR2 FYEKMQ (reference sequence). The CDR3 consists of 18 residues. Unmatched junction bases numbered 16, after V lost 5 bases and J lost 2 bases. CDR3 nucleotides: TGTGCCAGCAGCGGTAGCGGGTACCTTACTTCCAACACAGATACGCAGTATTTT. Residues: CASSGSGYLTSNTDTQYF.

This clone was recorded once. The chain has TRBV7-6 and TRBJ1-4; TRBD1 matches 11 bases. This CDR3 has 17 residues. V trimming: 5 bases; J trimming: 8 bases; junction bases outside the gene matches: 13. CDR1 SGHVS and CDR2 FNYEAQ come from the germline V gene. Written as DNA, the CDR3 is TGTGCCAGCAGCGAGGACAGGGGGCGGGGGTTGCTCGAAAAACTGTTTTTT. Protein product: CASSEDRGRGLLEKLFF.

The rearrangement links TRBV27 to TRBJ2-3; possible D gene TRBD2, 6 bases. The CDR3 extends over 14 amino acids. Looked up from germline, CDR1 is MNHEY and CDR2 is SMNVEV (reference sequence). Trimming took off 0 bases at V and 7 bases at J, with 11 bases between the two ends. The CDR3 DNA is TGTGCCAGCAGTTTATCCGATAGCGGTTATACGCAGTATTTT. It is translated as CASSLSDSGYTQYF.

The V and J genes are TRBV6-1 and TRBJ2-3; 8 bases align to TRBD2. The trim removed 3 bases at V and 1 base at J, leaving 12 bases unmatched. CDR3 length equals 18 residues. CDR1 and CDR2 from the germline V gene are MNHNS and SASEGT. Here the CDR3 DNA reads TGTGCCAGCAGTGAGCAGCGGGGGCTCTTATCGGGCACAGATACGCAGTATTTT. This translates into CASSEQRGLLSGTDTQYF.

In this sample, this clone turned up once. The chain links TRBV15 to TRBJ2-1; TRBD2 aligns across 12 bases. V dropped 8 bases and J dropped 7; count of bases not matched to a gene: 9. CDR3 length equals 15 residues. CDR1 and CDR2 from the germline V gene are LNHNV and YYDKDF (reference sequence). For the CDR3, the DNA is TGTGCCACCGAGTCCTCTAGCGGGGGGGCGAATGAGCAGTTCTTC. It is translated as CATESSSGGANEQFF.

This chain uses TRBV19 with TRBJ1-2; 11 nucleotides agree with TRBD1. The CDR3 sequence is 15 residues long. The germline V gene encodes CDR1 LNHDA and CDR2 SQIVND (reference sequence). The junction had 9 bases not matched to a gene; V was cut back by 5 bases and J by 7 bases. CDR3 amino acids: CASSRTQDRGLGYTF. The DNA of the CDR3 is TGTGCCAGTAGTCGAACACAGGACAGGGGGCTTGGCTACACCTTC.